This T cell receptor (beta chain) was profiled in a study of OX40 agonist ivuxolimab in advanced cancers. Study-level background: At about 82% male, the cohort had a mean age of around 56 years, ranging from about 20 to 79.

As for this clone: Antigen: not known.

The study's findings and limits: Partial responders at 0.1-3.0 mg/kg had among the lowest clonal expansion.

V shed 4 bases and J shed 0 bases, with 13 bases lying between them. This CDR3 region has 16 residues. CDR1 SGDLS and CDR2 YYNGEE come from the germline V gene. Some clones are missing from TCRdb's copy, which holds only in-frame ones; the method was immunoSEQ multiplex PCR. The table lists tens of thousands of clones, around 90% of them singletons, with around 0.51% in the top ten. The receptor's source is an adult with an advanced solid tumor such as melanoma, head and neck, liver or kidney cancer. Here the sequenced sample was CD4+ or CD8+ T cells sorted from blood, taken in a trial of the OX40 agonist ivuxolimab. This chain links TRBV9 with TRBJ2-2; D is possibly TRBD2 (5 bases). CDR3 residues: CASSRNEGTNTGELFF. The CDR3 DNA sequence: TGTGCCAGCAGCCGCAACGAGGGAACGAACACCGGGGAGCTGTTTTTT.